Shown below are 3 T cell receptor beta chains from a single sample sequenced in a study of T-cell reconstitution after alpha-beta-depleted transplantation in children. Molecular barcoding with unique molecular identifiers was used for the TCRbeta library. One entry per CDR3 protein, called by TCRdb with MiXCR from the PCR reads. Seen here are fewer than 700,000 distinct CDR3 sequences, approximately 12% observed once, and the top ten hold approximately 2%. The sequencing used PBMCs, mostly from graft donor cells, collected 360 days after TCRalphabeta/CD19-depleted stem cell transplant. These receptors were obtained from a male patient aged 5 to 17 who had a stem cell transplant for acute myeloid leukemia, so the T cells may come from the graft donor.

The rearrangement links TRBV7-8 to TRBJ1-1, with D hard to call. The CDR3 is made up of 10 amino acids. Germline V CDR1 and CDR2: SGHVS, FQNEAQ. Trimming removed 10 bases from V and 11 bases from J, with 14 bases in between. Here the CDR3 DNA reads TGTGCCACCACTTTAGTTGAGGCTTTCTTT. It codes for CATTLVEAFF.

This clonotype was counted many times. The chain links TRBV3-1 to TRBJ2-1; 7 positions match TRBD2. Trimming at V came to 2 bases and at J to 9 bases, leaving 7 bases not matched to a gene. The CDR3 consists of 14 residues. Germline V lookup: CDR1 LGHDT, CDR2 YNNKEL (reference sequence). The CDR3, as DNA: TGTGCCAGCAGCCAATCCCCCACGGGGGGTGAGCAGTTCTTC. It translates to CASSQSPTGGEQFF.

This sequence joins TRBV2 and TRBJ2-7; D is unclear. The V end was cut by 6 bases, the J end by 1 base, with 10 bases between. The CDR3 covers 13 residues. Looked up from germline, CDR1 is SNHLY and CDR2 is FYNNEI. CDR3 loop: CASRGVESYEQYF. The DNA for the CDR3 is TGTGCCAGCAGAGGAGTAGAGTCCTACGAGCAGTACTTC.